Each of the 5 T cell receptor beta chains below was sequenced from the same sample in a study of neurological immune-mediated disorders. TCRdb redid the calling of the 5' RACE reads with MiXCR, one entry per CDR3 protein. The table includes nearly 60,000 distinct CDR3 sequences, roughly 3.3% detected once. The sequenced material came from PBMCs. Receptors originate from a woman between 25 and 40 years old with multiple sclerosis.

The sample holds many counts of this clonotype. CDR3 DNA sequence: TGTGCCAGCAGGCAGGGGATTGAAGCTTTCTTT. Protein product: CASRQGIEAFF. The chain links TRBV12-3 or TRBV12-4 to TRBJ1-1; D possibly corresponds to TRBD1 (6 bases). V was clipped by 6 bases and J by 7 bases, with 9 bases between them. The CDR3 totals 11 residues.

This clonotype was picked up many times. V is TRBV12-3 or TRBV12-4 and J is TRBJ2-3, with D uncertain. The V end was cut by 3 bases, the J end by 3 bases, with 13 bases between. The CDR3 runs to 15 residues. CDR3 nucleotide sequence: TGTGCCAGCAGTTTTAGGCAGAAGGGTACAGATACGCAGTATTTT. Its protein is CASSFRQKGTDTQYF.

J is TRBJ1-4 and V is TRBV7-9; 7 positions agree with TRBD1. This CDR3 is 14 amino acids long. V lost 2 bases, J lost 5 bases, and 2 bases stayed unmatched. Germline V lookup: CDR1 SEHNR, CDR2 FQNEAQ (reference sequence). CDR3 residues: CASSLMTGNEKLFF. CDR3 bases: TGTGCCAGCAGCTTAATGACAGGGAATGAAAAACTGTTTTTT.

The chain has TRBV20-1 and TRBJ1-1; D gene ambiguous. V lost 0 bases to trimming and J lost 8 bases, with 16 bases between them. The CDR3 is 14 residues long. Germline values: CDR1 DFQATT, CDR2 SNEGSKA (reference sequence). The DNA of the CDR3 is TGCAGTGCTAGAGACGGAAAGGTCCGACTAGAAGCTTTCTTT. Residues: CSARDGKVRLEAFF.

This clonotype was detected many times. The V call is TRBV20-1, the J call TRBJ2-3; the D is unclear. With 0 bases removed from V and 4 bases from J, the gap between germline ends came to 8 bases. Germline CDR1 and CDR2: DFQATT and SNEGSKA (reference sequence). The CDR3 covers 13 residues. CDR3 sequence reads: CSARDSRSDTQYF. For the CDR3, the DNA is TGCAGTGCTAGAGATTCACGATCAGATACGCAGTATTTT.